In its sample, the clone carrying this TCR beta chain was seen once. Cohorts were based on clinical histories the participants reported. The study recruited exposed participants who had met a COVID-19 case within 2 weeks before entry. This sample is part of a study of blood T cell repertoires in COVID-19. There are 11 residues in the CDR3. CDR1 is WNHNN and CDR2 is SYGVQD in the germline V gene (reference sequence). The ends were cut back, 4 bases at V and 6 bases at J, with 7 bases in the middle. Methods used by the authors: Estimated nucleated cell counts came from reference gene primer amplification. Assay used: immunoSEQ multiplex PCR; TCRdb lists only in-frame clones, some missing. V, J and clone size reflect that table, while D and trimming were determined from the DNA. Altogether about 190,000 clones are present, 84% being singletons, with the ten largest covering roughly 3.1%.

This clonotype originated in a woman aged 25 to 39 who had been exposed to COVID-19. Sequenced input: PBMCs or T cells enriched from blood (not recorded which). This rearrangement joins TRBV10-1 to TRBJ2-7, with no clear D. The CDR3 here is CASSVSSEQYF. In DNA, the CDR3 is TGCGCCAGCAGTGTGTCCAGCGAGCAGTACTTC.